These 24 T cell receptor beta chains came from one sample sequenced in a study of cytomegalovirus exposure and HLA in healthy donors. The PCR ran on 60 Vbeta and 13 Jbeta primers. Measured with immunoSEQ multiplex PCR; TCRdb has only the in-frame clones, and not every one. The sample consists of around 120,000 clones, 80% of them appearing once. Source material: PBMCs. These receptors originate from a female donor in good health and CMV-seropositive.

The chain links TRBV27 to TRBJ2-2; D remains ambiguous. The CDR3 loop spans 14 amino acids. From germline, CDR1 is MNHEY and CDR2 SMNVEV (reference sequence). V lost 6 bases to trimming and J lost 0 bases, with 8 bases between them. The CDR3 sequence is CASRAPANTGELFF. The CDR3 DNA reads TGTGCCAGCAGGGCCCCCGCGAACACCGGGGAGCTGTTTTTT.

The gene calls are TRBV15 and TRBJ2-6; D may be TRBD2 (7 bases). Trimming left V 4 bases short and J 6 bases short, with 10 bases between. The CDR3 runs 14 residues. Germline V gives CDR1 LNHNV, CDR2 YYDKDF (reference sequence). Written as DNA, the CDR3 is TGTGCCACCAGCAAAGGGGGGGCGGCCAACGTCCTGACTTTC. This gives the protein CATSKGGAANVLTF.

The chain combines TRBV25-1 with TRBJ1-2; D is unresolved. Germline V gene sequence: CDR1 MGHDK, CDR2 SYGVNS. Trimming removed 0 bases from V and 4 bases from J, with 15 bases in between. CDR3 length: 16 residues. CDR3 amino acids: CASSEYTRDTSYGYTF. The CDR3 nucleotides are TGTGCCAGCAGTGAATATACCCGAGACACCAGCTATGGCTACACCTTC.

The rearrangement links TRBV19 to TRBJ2-3; 10 positions match TRBD1. CDR3 length: 15 residues. Germline assignment: CDR1 LNHDA and CDR2 SQIVND (reference sequence). J was trimmed by 5 bases and V by 5 bases; bases with no gene match: 7. For the CDR3, the DNA is TGTGCCAGTAGTTTGAGGACAGGGGGTGGAGATACGCAGTATTTT. This gives the protein CASSLRTGGGDTQYF.

The chain has TRBV15 and TRBJ2-7; 7 bases fit TRBD1. The junction had 7 bases not matched to a gene; V was cut back by 1 base and J by 4 bases. The CDR3 covers 15 residues. Germline CDR1 is LNHNV and CDR2 is YYDKDF (reference sequence). Here the CDR3 reads CATSRALPGQYEQYF. Here the CDR3 DNA reads TGTGCCACCAGCAGAGCTCTACCGGGACAGTACGAGCAGTACTTC.

The gene calls are TRBV7-8 and TRBJ2-5, with TRBD2 as a possible D gene (6 bases). The CDR3 runs 14 residues. Germline CDR1 and CDR2: SGHVS and FQNEAQ. V was pared by 5 bases and J by 1 base, with 11 bases between. The CDR3 region has the DNA TGTGCCAGCAGCCGGAGGGGTCCCCAAGAGACCCAGTACTTC. It specifies CASSRRGPQETQYF.

The sample holds a few counts of this clone. This chain joins TRBV2 and TRBJ1-1; D uncertain. Germline V lookup: CDR1 SNHLY, CDR2 FYNNEI. The CDR3 runs to 14 residues. V was pared by 2 bases and J by 1 base, with 8 bases between. The CDR3 nucleotides are TGTGCCAGCAGTGAAAGGGAGGGGAACACTGAAGCTTTCTTT. It translates to CASSEREGNTEAFF.

This chain uses TRBV4-1 with TRBJ1-5; no definite D call. Germline V gene data show CDR1 as MGHRA and CDR2 as YSYEKL. V was cut by 4 bases and J by 5 bases, with 15 bases left in between. The CDR3 sequence is 15 residues long. The CDR3 bases are TGCGCCAGCAGCCCCCAGGCCGCGCTTTATCAGCCCCAGCATTTT. Protein sequence: CASSPQAALYQPQHF.

This clone has a single count. The gene calls are TRBV5-1 and TRBJ1-4, with unresolved D. This CDR3 is built from 15 residues. Germline CDR1 and CDR2: SGHRS and YFSETQ. Deletions cut 4 bases from V and 4 bases from J, with 14 bases between. The CDR3 here is CASSQTPSDNEKLFF. CDR3 nucleotides: TGCGCCAGCAGCCAGACACCCTCAGATAATGAAAAACTGTTTTTT.

The genes are TRBV28 and TRBJ2-7, with 7 bases fitting TRBD1. The CDR3 has 12 amino acids. V was clipped by 5 bases and J by 5 bases; unmatched bases: 3. From germline, CDR1 is MDHEN and CDR2 SYDVKM. CDR3 residues: CASSTGVNEQYF. Written as DNA, the CDR3 is TGTGCCAGCAGTACAGGGGTCAACGAGCAGTACTTC.

The DNA for the CDR3 is TGTGCCAGCAGCCATCCGGGACAAAGCACAGATACGCAGTATTTT. Translation gives CASSHPGQSTDTQYF. V and J are TRBV7-6 and TRBJ2-3, with a possible D match to TRBD1 (6 bases). V lost 5 bases and J lost 0, with 12 bases in between. There are 15 residues in the CDR3. Germline V gene lookup returns CDR1 SGHVS and CDR2 FNYEAQ.

The J gene is TRBJ2-2, the V gene TRBV5-6; TRBD1 matches at 9 bases. Losses at the gene ends were 3 bases for V and 4 bases for J; bases not matched to a gene: 13. Germline V lookup: CDR1 SGHDT, CDR2 YYEEEE. The CDR3 spans 18 residues. CDR3 region: CASSSPQGANLRTGELFF. CDR3 nucleotides: TGTGCCAGCAGCTCCCCACAGGGGGCCAATCTTCGCACCGGGGAGCTGTTTTTT. The full variable domain, completed using reference TRBV5-6 and TRBJ2-2, is DAGVTQSPTHLIKTRGQQVTLRCSPKSGHDTVSWYQQALGQGPQFIFQYYEEEERQRGNFPDRFSGHQFPNYSSELNVNALLLGDSALYLCASSSPQGANLRTGELFFGEGSRLTVL.

The chain couples TRBV19 to TRBJ1-1; 7 nucleotides match TRBD1. Unmatched junction bases numbered 4, after V lost 5 bases and J lost 1 base. Germline values: CDR1 LNHDA, CDR2 SQIVND (reference sequence). The length of the CDR3 is 14 residues. CDR3 nucleotides: TGTGCCAGTAGTGATCGACAGGGGAACACTGAAGCTTTCTTT. Translation gives CASSDRQGNTEAFF.

The CDR3 DNA follows: TGTGCCAGCAGCGTAGACTGGACAGGGACAACATCCGAGCAGTACTTC. Translating gives CASSVDWTGTTSEQYF. This rearrangement joins TRBV9 to TRBJ2-7; the match to TRBD1 covers 8 bases. V trimming: 0 bases; J trimming: 6 bases; junction bases outside the gene matches: 11. CDR3 length: 16 amino acids. CDR1 SGDLS and CDR2 YYNGEE come from the germline V gene.

The gene calls are TRBV2 and TRBJ1-4; TRBD1 is a possible D gene (5 bases). The CDR3 runs 17 residues. The germline V gene has CDR1 SNHLY and CDR2 FYNNEI. Trimming shortened V by 3 bases and J by 7 bases, and 21 bases separated the two germline ends. This CDR3 is CASSEDGRSGGSEKLFF. CDR3 sequence (DNA): TGTGCCAGCAGTGAGGACGGGAGATCCGGGGGGAGTGAAAAACTGTTTTTT. The whole variable domain, filled in from reference TRBV2 and TRBJ1-4, reads EPEVTQTPSHQVTQMGQEVILRCVPISNHLYFYWYRQILGQKVEFLVSFYNNEISEKSEIFDDQFSVERPDGSNFTLKIRSTKLEDSAMYFCASSEDGRSGGSEKLFFGSGTQLSVL.

V usage is TRBV18 and J usage is TRBJ2-1; tentatively, D is TRBD1 (5 bases). V dropped 3 bases and J dropped 9 bases, with 12 bases sitting between them. The V gene's germline CDR1 is KGHSH and CDR2 LQKENI. This CDR3 contains 13 residues. CDR3 bases: TGTGCCAGCTCACCCCTCAGGGATAGTGAGCAGTTCTTC. This gives the protein CASSPLRDSEQFF.

The V gene is TRBV6-5, the J gene TRBJ1-3, with D maybe TRBD1 (5 bases). Germline V gives CDR1 MNHEY, CDR2 SVGAGI. The ends were cut back, 6 bases at V and 0 bases at J, with 9 bases in the middle. The CDR3 sequence is 14 residues long. The CDR3 sequence is CASRPGISGNTIYF. CDR3 nucleotide sequence: TGTGCCAGCAGACCAGGGATCTCTGGAAACACCATATATTTT.

V is TRBV29-1 and J is TRBJ2-5; 7 nucleotides agree with TRBD1. CDR3 size: 13 residues. Per the germline V gene, CDR1 is SQVTM and CDR2 is ANQGSEA. CDR3: CSASLTGLETQYF. The DNA for the CDR3 is TGCAGTGCATCCTTGACAGGGCTAGAGACCCAGTACTTC.

This rearrangement joins TRBV6-1 to TRBJ1-2, with D possibly matching TRBD1 (6 bases). The CDR3 loop spans 14 amino acids. Trimming pared 7 bases from V and 4 bases from J, leaving 16 bases between. CDR1 and CDR2 from the germline V gene are MNHNS and SASEGT. The CDR3 nucleotides read TGTGCCAGCACAGGAGAAGGGGGTTTCTATGGCTACACCTTC. Protein sequence: CASTGEGGFYGYTF.

The chain links TRBV30 to TRBJ2-5, with TRBD2 matching over 14 bases. Unmatched junction bases numbered 2, after V lost 1 base and J lost 1 base. Germline lookup yields CDR1 GTSNPN and CDR2 SVGIG (reference sequence). The CDR3 totals 16 residues. CDR3 nucleotide sequence: TGTGCCTGGAGTGCCGGGACTAGCGGGGGCCAAGAGACCCAGTACTTC. Amino acid sequence: CAWSAGTSGGQETQYF.

This clone appeared a single time. The V and J genes are TRBV28 and TRBJ2-7; tentative D call: TRBD1 (5 bases). The V gene's germline CDR1 is MDHEN and CDR2 SYDVKM. This CDR3 region has 15 residues. Trimming removed 2 bases from V and 0 bases from J, with 11 bases in between. CDR3 DNA: TGTGCCAGCAGTTTAGGTGACAGAAGCTCCTACGAGCAGTACTTC. It specifies CASSLGDRSSYEQYF.

The gene calls are TRBV10-2 and TRBJ2-3; possible D gene TRBD1, 6 bases. The germline gives CDR1 WSHSY, CDR2 SAAADI. V dropped 9 bases and J dropped 3 bases, with 16 bases sitting between them. The CDR3 is 14 residues long. DNA for the CDR3: TGCGCCAGTAAACCGGGACACACGACAGATACGCAGTATTTT. As protein: CASKPGHTTDTQYF.

CDR3 in amino acids: CASRNLFTGELFF. For the CDR3, the DNA is TGTGCCAGCAGGAACCTATTCACCGGGGAGCTGTTTTTT. This rearrangement joins TRBV2 to TRBJ2-2; D unresolved. CDR1 and CDR2 (germline): SNHLY, FYNNEI. Trimming took 6 bases from V and 4 from J, leaving 9 bases between them. The CDR3 has 13 amino acids.

The rearrangement uses TRBV6-1 and TRBJ1-5; 7 nucleotides agree with TRBD1. V lost 8 bases, J lost 3 bases, and 7 bases stayed unmatched. This CDR3 comprises 14 residues. Germline lookup yields CDR1 MNHNS and CDR2 SASEGT. CDR3 amino acids: CASGDRIYNQPQHF. As DNA, the CDR3 is TGTGCCAGCGGGGACAGAATTTACAATCAGCCCCAGCATTTT.